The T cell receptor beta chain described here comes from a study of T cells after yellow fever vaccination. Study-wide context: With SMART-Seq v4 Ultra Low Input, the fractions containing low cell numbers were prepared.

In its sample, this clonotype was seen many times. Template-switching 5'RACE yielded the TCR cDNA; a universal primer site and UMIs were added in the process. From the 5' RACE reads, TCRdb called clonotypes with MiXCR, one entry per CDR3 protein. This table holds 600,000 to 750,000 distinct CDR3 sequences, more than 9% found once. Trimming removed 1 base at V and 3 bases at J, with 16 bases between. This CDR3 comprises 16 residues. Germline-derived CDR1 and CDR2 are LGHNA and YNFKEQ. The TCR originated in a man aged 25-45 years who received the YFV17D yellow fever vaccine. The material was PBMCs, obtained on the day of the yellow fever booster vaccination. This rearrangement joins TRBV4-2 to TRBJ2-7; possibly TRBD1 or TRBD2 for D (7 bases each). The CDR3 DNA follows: TGTGCCAGCAGCCAAGGGGAGGGGGACAGTAACTACGAGCAGTACTTC. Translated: CASSQGEGDSNYEQYF.